The 23 T cell receptor beta chains below come from one sample, sequenced in a study of shared clonotypes between healthy human individuals. Cells designated naive CD8 were CD45RO-negative and were positively selected for CCR7, with terminally differentiated effector memory CD45RA+ cells excluded. The protocol was immunoSEQ multiplex PCR, while the TCRdb copy is restricted to in-frame clones and leaves out a portion. The data contain about 820,000 clones, 80% to 95% of them singletons. The sequenced sample consisted of naive CD8+ T cells sorted from blood. Source of these receptors: a man aged 25-45 years in good health.

The chain employs TRBV2 and TRBJ2-7; 9 positions agree with TRBD2. CDR1 and CDR2 from the germline V gene are SNHLY and FYNNEI. The CDR3 loop spans 17 amino acids. Trimming cost V 4 bases and J 2 bases; bases outside gene matches: 12. The DNA of the CDR3 is TGTGCCAGCAGTGCCCCTTCGGGACTAGCTATGGCCTACGAGCAGTACTTC. Its protein is CASSAPSGLAMAYEQYF.

This chain joins TRBV5-4 and TRBJ2-7; 9 bases fit TRBD2. CDR1 and CDR2 (germline): SGHNT, YYREEE (reference sequence). V lost 4 bases, J lost 4 bases, and 15 bases stayed unmatched. CDR3 length equals 17 residues. The CDR3: CASSPPVGSGSVYEQYF. The CDR3 DNA reads as TGTGCCAGCAGCCCCCCGGTTGGTAGCGGGAGTGTTTACGAGCAGTACTTC.

Remarks on this clone: The same CDR3 is also encoded by other DNA sequences in this sample. This chain connects TRBV2 to TRBJ2-7; D remains unclear. V lost 10 bases, J lost 0 bases, and 7 bases lay in between. The V gene's germline CDR1 is SNHLY and CDR2 FYNNEI. The CDR3 spans 11 residues. CDR3 amino acids: CATLSSYEQYF. DNA for the CDR3: TGTGCCACCTTGAGCTCCTACGAGCAGTACTTC.

Details on this clone: Other DNA sequences of this sample code for an identical CDR3. The V and J genes are TRBV5-6 and TRBJ2-1; no definite D call. V lost 0 bases and J lost 4, with 8 bases in between. Germline values: CDR1 SGHDT, CDR2 YYEEEE. This CDR3 spans 14 amino acids. The CDR3 loop is CASSLAGTYNEQFF. The CDR3, as DNA: TGTGCCAGCAGCTTGGCCGGAACGTACAATGAGCAGTTCTTC.

This chain links TRBV10-3 with TRBJ2-2; 7 positions match TRBD1. The CDR3 covers 17 residues. Unmatched junction bases numbered 12, after V lost 6 bases and J lost 2 bases. Germline V CDR1 and CDR2: ENHRY, SYGVKD. CDR3 sequence reads: CAISHPPDRANTGELFF. CDR3 in DNA: TGTGCCATCAGCCACCCCCCCGACAGGGCAAACACCGGGGAGCTGTTTTTT.

The chain employs TRBV27 and TRBJ2-7; tentative D call: TRBD1 (6 bases). V lost 2 bases, J lost 2 bases, and 10 bases lay in between. CDR1 MNHEY and CDR2 SMNVEV come from the germline V gene (reference sequence). The CDR3 is 14 amino acids. In DNA, the CDR3 is TGTGCCAGCAGTTTAGGACAGCGTCCCTACGAGCAGTACTTC. This encodes CASSLGQRPYEQYF.

The chain carries TRBV7-3 and TRBJ2-1, with D perhaps matching TRBD1 (6 bases). The CDR3 runs 13 residues. V was clipped by 5 bases and J by 8 bases, with 13 bases between them. Germline CDR1 and CDR2: SGHTA and FQGTGA. DNA for the CDR3: TGTGCCAGCAGCCTAGAGAACAGGGATGAGCAGTTCTTC. This translates into CASSLENRDEQFF.

This chain connects TRBV2 to TRBJ1-1; D not certain. Trimming removed 11 bases at V and 0 bases at J, with 19 bases between. The CDR3 contains 15 residues. Per germline, CDR1 SNHLY and CDR2 FYNNEI. The CDR3 bases are TGTGCCGTCGCCTCTTTCACGACCATGAACACTGAAGCTTTCTTT. It encodes CAVASFTTMNTEAFF.

The chain joins TRBV28 to TRBJ1-2, with 7 positions matching TRBD1. Germline V CDR1 and CDR2: MDHEN, SYDVKM. The CDR3 covers 15 residues. V was pared by 5 bases and J by 1 base, with 7 bases of the junction left unmatched. The CDR3 spells CASSVDRGLNYGYTF. The CDR3 coding sequence is TGTGCCAGCAGTGTCGATAGGGGGCTTAACTATGGCTACACCTTC.

The chain employs TRBV27 and TRBJ2-1, with 8 nucleotides matching TRBD2. Germline loops: CDR1 MNHEY, CDR2 SMNVEV (reference sequence). The CDR3 runs 17 residues. The V segment lost 5 bases and the J segment 3 bases; nucleotides outside the gene matches: 12. The CDR3 protein is CASSLLAEEGIYNEQFF. The CDR3 DNA reads TGTGCCAGCAGTCTACTAGCGGAGGAAGGGATCTACAATGAGCAGTTCTTC.

This chain joins TRBV19 and TRBJ2-5; D remains unclear. CDR1 and CDR2 from the germline V gene are LNHDA and SQIVND (reference sequence). This CDR3 has 11 amino acids. The V end was cut by 3 bases, the J end by 1 base, with 0 bases between. CDR3 bases: TGTGCCAGTAGTATCCAAGAGACCCAGTACTTC. It specifies CASSIQETQYF.

V and J are TRBV29-1 and TRBJ2-7; a possible D gene is TRBD1 (5 bases). The V end lost 3 bases, the J end lost 4 bases, and 16 bases lay between the germline ends. Looked up from germline, CDR1 is SQVTM and CDR2 is ANQGSEA. This CDR3 region has 14 residues. The DNA for the CDR3 is TGCAGCGTTGAGATGACAGAGGACCCTTACGAGCAGTACTTC. Protein product: CSVEMTEDPYEQYF.

V and J are TRBV5-5 and TRBJ1-1; D might be TRBD1 (6 bases). The CDR3 totals 13 residues. Germline V lookup: CDR1 SGHKS, CDR2 YYEKEE (reference sequence). Between the trimmed V and J ends, which lost 4 bases and 1 base, there was a span of 8 bases. Here the CDR3 DNA reads TGTGCCAGCAGCCTGACAGGGAACACTGAAGCTTTCTTT. Its protein is CASSLTGNTEAFF.

The rearrangement links TRBV14 to TRBJ2-1; possibly TRBD2 for D (6 bases). CDR3 length: 15 amino acids. The V end lost 3 bases, the J end lost 2 bases, and 11 bases lay between the germline ends. In germline, CDR1 is SGHDN, CDR2 FVKESK. CDR3 sequence: CASSQPGLAYNEQFF. The CDR3 region has the DNA TGTGCCAGCAGCCAGCCGGGACTGGCCTACAATGAGCAGTTCTTC.

V usage is TRBV27 and J usage is TRBJ2-1; no clear D. The V end was cut by 3 bases, the J end by 4 bases, with 10 bases between. The V gene's germline CDR1 is MNHEY and CDR2 SMNVEV (reference sequence). The length of the CDR3 is 14 residues. CDR3 in amino acids: CASSFSGGYNEQFF. Written as DNA, the CDR3 is TGTGCCAGCAGTTTTTCCGGCGGATACAATGAGCAGTTCTTC.

The V call is TRBV7-9, the J call TRBJ2-5; unclear D gene. Trimming shortened V by 2 bases and J by 2 bases, and 6 bases separated the two germline ends. This CDR3 has 13 amino acids. Germline CDR1 is SEHNR and CDR2 is FQNEAQ (reference sequence). The CDR3 nucleotides are TGTGCCAGCAGCTTACTGGAACAAGAGACCCAGTACTTC. Protein sequence: CASSLLEQETQYF.

V gene TRBV9 combines with J gene TRBJ2-5; the match to TRBD1 covers 7 bases. The CDR3 has 16 residues. Germline V gives CDR1 SGDLS, CDR2 YYNGEE. V lost 0 bases, J lost 1 base, and 6 bases stayed unmatched. Here the CDR3 DNA reads TGTGCCAGCAGCGTAGGACAGGGTCGACTCCAAGAGACCCAGTACTTC. Its protein product is CASSVGQGRLQETQYF. The whole variable domain, filled in from reference TRBV9 and TRBJ2-5, reads DSGVTQTPKHLITATGQRVTLRCSPRSGDLSVYWYQQSLDQGLQFLIQYYNGEERAKGNILERFSAQQFPDLHSELNLSSLELGDSALYFCASSVGQGRLQETQYFGPGTRLLVL.

This chain joins TRBV6-6 and TRBJ2-2, with D possibly being TRBD2 (6 bases). CDR1 and CDR2 (germline): MNHNY, SVGAGI (reference sequence). V gave up 4 bases and J gave up 7 bases, with 19 bases separating them. The CDR3 is made up of 16 amino acids. The CDR3 bases are TGTGCCAGCAGTTCGTGGTCGGGAGAGATAGGCGGGGAGCTGTTTTTT. Translation: CASSSWSGEIGGELFF.

This clone was observed once. The V call is TRBV6-6, the J call TRBJ2-2; possible D gene TRBD2, 6 bases. The germline gives CDR1 MNHNY, CDR2 SVGAGI (reference sequence). There are 14 residues in the CDR3. V was trimmed by 6 bases and J by 7 bases, leaving 15 bases between them. The CDR3 is CASSPGGPGGELFF. The CDR3 bases are TGTGCCAGCAGCCCCGGAGGGCCTGGCGGGGAGCTGTTTTTT.

The chain recombines TRBV10-3 with TRBJ2-5; 7 nucleotides align to TRBD2. The CDR3 is made up of 16 amino acids. With V trimmed by 2 bases and J by 5 bases, 11 bases remained unmatched. Germline loops: CDR1 ENHRY, CDR2 SYGVKD. The CDR3 protein is CAISEAERDLRETQYF. CDR3 coding DNA: TGTGCCATCAGTGAGGCTGAGCGGGACTTGAGGGAGACCCAGTACTTC.

V gene TRBV28 combines with J gene TRBJ2-3, with 9 bases matching TRBD2. Germline values: CDR1 MDHEN, CDR2 SYDVKM. The CDR3 sequence is 16 residues long. The trim removed 6 bases at V and 4 bases at J, leaving 11 bases unmatched. This CDR3 reads CASRYLAGGPADTQYF. Here the CDR3 DNA reads TGTGCCAGCAGGTACTTGGCGGGAGGGCCTGCAGATACGCAGTATTTT. Supplemented by reference TRBV28 and TRBJ2-3, the full variable domain reads DVKVTQSSRYLVKRTGEKVFLECVQDMDHENMFWYRQDPGLGLRLIYFSYDVKMKEKGDIPEGYSVSREKKERFSLILESASTNQTSMYLCASRYLAGGPADTQYFGPGTRLTVL.

About this clone itself: Other nucleotide sequences in the sample specify the same CDR3. The chain links TRBV6-1 to TRBJ2-1; no clear D gene. V was trimmed by 9 bases and J by 5 bases, leaving 5 bases between them. CDR1 is MNHNS and CDR2 is SASEGT in the germline V gene. This CDR3 spans 10 amino acids. In nucleotides, the CDR3 is TGTGCCAGTCGAGACAATGAGCAGTTCTTC. Protein sequence: CASRDNEQFF.

The CDR3 sequence: CSVEASGSVNTQYF. DNA of the CDR3: TGCAGCGTTGAGGCTAGCGGGAGTGTAAATACGCAGTATTTT. This chain uses TRBV29-1 with TRBJ2-3, with 10 bases identical to TRBD2. Germline CDR1 is SQVTM and CDR2 is ANQGSEA. The V gene end was trimmed by 3 bases and the J gene end by 7 bases; junction bases not matched to a gene: 7. The length of the CDR3 is 14 residues.